This T cell receptor (beta chain) was sequenced for a study of human T cells and chemical hapten exposure. Deletions cut 5 bases from V and 1 base from J, with 11 bases between. This CDR3 spans 14 amino acids. The germline gives CDR1 SEHNR, CDR2 FQNEAQ (reference sequence). This sample's time point: patch test 1, 2 weeks after DPC sensitization. Treatment: therapeutic diphenylcyclopropenone sensitization with weekly scalp DPC. Using its own MiXCR run on the RACE reads, TCRdb lists one record per CDR3 protein. The sample carries 180,000 or so distinct CDR3 sequences, around 13% recorded once. This clonotype was recorded a few times.

J is TRBJ1-1 and V is TRBV7-9; TRBD1 is a possible D gene (5 bases). The source material was whole blood, sampled in connection with sensitization to the hapten diphenylcyclopropenone (DPC). The clonotype comes from a woman aged 30 to 39 with alopecia areata. Some clones in this sample may be carry-over from other donors' samples. CDR3 bases: TGTGCCAGCAGCATAACCACAGGGAACACTGAAGCTTTCTTT. Translating gives CASSITTGNTEAFF.